This is a list of T cell receptor beta chains from one sample in a study of blood T cell repertoires in COVID-19. Only in-frame clones appear in the TCRdb table, and some are missing; sequencing was by immunoSEQ multiplex PCR. The sample has approximately 92,000 clones; approximately 86% are singletons. The sequenced material came from peripheral blood. The receptors come from a woman aged 55-75 years in a cohort sampled during active or convalescent COVID-19. CDR3s include the opening cysteine and the closing phenylalanine or tryptophan. A D gene is named only where the DNA matches it firmly. Where a row states a size, it is once, few, many or the class of an expanded clone; other rows omit it.

J | size | V | D | DNA | CDR3
TRBJ2-7 | . | TRBV3-1/TRBV3-2 | . | TGTGCCAGCAGCCCCCAGAGAAGGGGCGAGCAGTACTTC | CASSPQRRGEQYF
TRBJ1-2 | . | TRBV16 | . | TGTGCCAGCAGCCAATCGGAGGGGCTCGGTGGCTACACCTTC | CASSQSEGLGGYTF
TRBJ1-1 | . | TRBV19 | TRBD1 | TGTGCCAGTAGCCAGGGGGTGAACACTGAAGCTTTCTTT | CASSQGVNTEAFF
TRBJ1-1 | . | TRBV4-2 | . | TGTGCCAGCAGCCAGGCCCGACAGTCCACTGAAGCTTTCTTT | CASSQARQSTEAFF
TRBJ1-2 | . | TRBV12-5 | . | TGTGCTAGTGGTTTGCCTAACCCAGTGGCAGGGCCTTATGGCTACACCTTC | CASGLPNPVAGPYGYTF
TRBJ1-1 | few | TRBV4-2 | . | TGTGCCAGCAGCCAAGATGGGGGGGGCTGGATCTTGAACACTGAAGCTTTCTTT | CASSQDGGGWILNTEAFF
TRBJ2-7 | few | TRBV7-9 | TRBD1 | TGTGCCAGCAGCTCTACAGACAGGGACGAGCAGTACTTC | CASSSTDRDEQYF
TRBJ2-5 | . | TRBV3-1/TRBV3-2 | TRBD2 | TGTGCCAGCAGCCAAGCCGTTGGGGGACTAGCAAGGGAGACCCAGTACTTC | CASSQAVGGLARETQYF
TRBJ1-1 | . | TRBV18 | TRBD1 | TGTGCCAGCTCACCAGGCAGGGGGCAGGTGGGTGAAGCTTTCTTT | CASSPGRGQVGEAFF
TRBJ1-2 | once | TRBV28 | . | TGTGCCAGCAGTTTACCGGGGGATGGCTACACCTTC | CASSLPGDGYTF
TRBJ2-3 | . | TRBV5-1 | TRBD2 | TGCGCCAGCAGCTTGGGGCGGGGGGGGCCTGATACGCAGTATTTT | CASSLGRGGPDTQYF
TRBJ1-5 | . | TRBV6-5 | TRBD1 | TGTGCCAGCAGCCCGGACAGGGGAAATCAGCCCCAGCATTTT | CASSPDRGNQPQHF
TRBJ1-1 | . | TRBV5-4 | TRBD1 | TGTGCCAGCAGCTTGGACCCCGGACAGGCTGAAGCTTTCTTT | CASSLDPGQAEAFF
TRBJ2-7 | . | TRBV2 | TRBD2 | TGTGCCAGCAGTCTCCTTGTGACTAGCGACGAGCAGTACTTC | CASSLLVTSDEQYF
TRBJ1-5 | . | TRBV4-1 | . | TGCGCCAGCAGCCTGGCGGGGTCCCAAAATCAGCCCCAGCATTTT | CASSLAGSQNQPQHF
TRBJ1-1 | . | TRBV5-1 | TRBD1 | TGCGCCAGCAGCGTAAGGACAGGGGACAACACTGAAGCTTTCTTT | CASSVRTGDNTEAFF
TRBJ1-1 | . | TRBV19 | . | TGTGCCAGTAGTAATGGCATTTCAGCTTTCTTT | CASSNGISAFF
TRBJ1-4 | . | TRBV2 | TRBD1 | TGTGCCACCTGGGACAGGGTATCTGAAAAACTGTTTTTT | CATWDRVSEKLFF
TRBJ2-6 | . | TRBV27 | . | TGTGCCAGCAGTTTCGGGAACTCTGGGGCCAACGTCCTGACTTTC | CASSFGNSGANVLTF
TRBJ2-7 | . | TRBV3-1/TRBV3-2 | . | TGTGCCAGCAGCCAAGAGGCAGGGGTGAACGAGCAGTACTTC | CASSQEAGVNEQYF
TRBJ1-3 | . | TRBV28 | . | TGTGCCAGCAGTTTATGGAGGGGGGGTAACACCATATATTTT | CASSLWRGGNTIYF
TRBJ2-5 | . | TRBV11-1 | TRBD2 | TGTGCCAGCAGCTTTGGGTTAGCGGGAGCTCAAGAGACCCAGTACTTC | CASSFGLAGAQETQYF
TRBJ1-1 | . | TRBV12-3/TRBV12-4 | . | TGTGCCAGCGGTCGGGTAACTGAAGCTTTCTTT | CASGRVTEAFF
TRBJ2-2 | . | TRBV19 | TRBD1 | TGTGCCAGTAGTAAGGAGCAACAGGGGCCCGGGGAGCTGTTTTTT | CASSKEQQGPGELFF
TRBJ1-2 | . | TRBV29-1 | . | TGCAGCGTAGAGACTGGCTATGGCTACACCTTC | CSVETGYGYTF
TRBJ1-1 | . | TRBV6-5 | . | TGTGCCAGCAGTTACTCGGCAGGGGTGAACACTGAAGCTTTCTTT | CASSYSAGVNTEAFF
TRBJ1-4 | . | TRBV24-1 | . | TGTGCCACCGGTAGCCGGGGGACAACTAATGAAAAACTGTTTTTT | CATGSRGTTNEKLFF
TRBJ2-1 | . | TRBV4-1 | TRBD2 | TGCGCCAGCAGCCCGGGACTAGGGGGAAATGAGCAGTTCTTC | CASSPGLGGNEQFF
TRBJ1-2 | few | TRBV5-4 | . | TGTGCCAGCAGCACAACAGTGGTGGCTGGCTACACCTTC | CASSTTVVAGYTF
TRBJ1-5 | . | TRBV19 | . | TGTGCCAGTAGCGGGGTTAGGAATCAGCCCCAGCATTTT | CASSGVRNQPQHF
TRBJ1-3 | . | TRBV5-1 | TRBD1 | TGCGCCAGCAGCTTAAGACAGGGCGAGGGAAACACCATATATTTT | CASSLRQGEGNTIYF
TRBJ1-5 | few | TRBV19 | . | TGTGCCAGTAGTATTGGGGGGATCCATCAGCCCCAGCATTTT | CASSIGGIHQPQHF
TRBJ2-7 | . | TRBV2 | TRBD1 | TGTGCCAGCAGAATGGGACAGGGTCTCTCCTACGAGCAGTACTTC | CASRMGQGLSYEQYF
TRBJ2-4 | once | TRBV11-2 | TRBD2 | TGTGCCAGCAGGGTGGGACTAGCGGGGGGAGACATTCAGTACTTC | CASRVGLAGGDIQYF
TRBJ1-3 | . | TRBV30 | TRBD1 | TGTGCCGGACGGGCGGGACAGGGCGGGGACACCATATATTTT | CAGRAGQGGDTIYF
TRBJ2-5 | . | TRBV11-2 | . | TGTGCCAGCAGCTTTGGCGGTCAAGAGACCCAGTACTTC | CASSFGGQETQYF
TRBJ2-7 | . | TRBV7-3 | TRBD2 | TGTGCCAGCAGCTTATTCGGGGGGACCGAGCAGTACTTC | CASSLFGGTEQYF
TRBJ2-5 | . | TRBV5-1 | TRBD1 | TGCGCCAGCAGCTTGGTAACTTCGACAGGGGGCGGAAAGACCCAGTACTTC | CASSLVTSTGGGKTQYF
TRBJ1-3 | . | TRBV3-1/TRBV3-2 | TRBD1 | TGTGCCAGCAGCCCGACAGGGGGCACTGGAAACACCATATATTTT | CASSPTGGTGNTIYF
TRBJ2-1 | . | TRBV11-1 | TRBD2 | TGTGCCAGCAGCTTAGAAAGCGGGAGCTCCTACAATGAGCAGTTCTTC | CASSLESGSSYNEQFF
TRBJ2-7 | once | TRBV6-5 | TRBD2 | TGTGCCAGCAGTTTACGACTAGCGGGCCAGAATGGGGAGCAGTACTTC | CASSLRLAGQNGEQYF
TRBJ1-2 | . | TRBV5-4 | TRBD1 | TGTGCCAGCAGCTCGGGGACAGGGTCCGCTACAGGGGTAGCTAACTATGGCTACACCTTC | CASSSGTGSATGVANYGYTF
TRBJ2-1 | once | TRBV5-6 | TRBD2 | TGTGCCAGCAGCTCGCCGGGACTAGCGGATCCTAGCTCCTACAATGAGCAGTTCTTC | CASSSPGLADPSSYNEQFF
TRBJ1-5 | . | TRBV29-1 | . | TGCAGCGTTGAAGGGGCTCAGCCCCAGCATTTT | CSVEGAQPQHF
TRBJ1-1 | . | TRBV6-2/TRBV6-3 | . | TGTGCCAGCAATTACCCAGGACAGAAAGCTTTCTTT | CASNYPGQKAFF
TRBJ2-7 | . | TRBV5-4 | . | TGTGCCAGCAGCTCCACCTTAGAGCCCCACGAGCAGTACTTC | CASSSTLEPHEQYF
TRBJ2-7 | . | TRBV27 | TRBD2 | TGTGCCAGCAGTTCCTCCGGGACGGGGGGCTACGAGCAGTACTTC | CASSSSGTGGYEQYF
TRBJ1-5 | . | TRBV12-5 | . | TGTGCTAGTGGTTTGGTACCGGGTAGCAATCAGCCCCAGCATTTT | CASGLVPGSNQPQHF
TRBJ1-2 | . | TRBV19 | . | TGTGCCAGTAGTACTTTTCAGGGCTATGGCTACACCTTC | CASSTFQGYGYTF
TRBJ1-4 | . | TRBV28 | . | TGTGCCAGCAGTTCCGACAGACTCCTTAATGAAAAACTGTTTTTT | CASSSDRLLNEKLFF
TRBJ1-2 | once | TRBV4-2 | . | TGTGCCAGCAGCCAACAGGGTAGGGAAGGGTATGGCTACACCTTC | CASSQQGREGYGYTF
TRBJ1-1 | . | TRBV5-4 | . | TGTGCCAGCAGTTTCACAGCGAACACTGAAGCTTTCTTT | CASSFTANTEAFF
TRBJ2-5 | once | TRBV6-5 | TRBD2 | TGTGCCAGTTCAGCCGGGCGGGAGGTTCAAGAGACCCAGTACTTC | CASSAGREVQETQYF
TRBJ1-2 | . | TRBV9 | . | TGTGCCAGCAGCGCACAGGGAGACTATGGCTACACCTTC | CASSAQGDYGYTF
TRBJ2-1 | . | TRBV5-1 | . | TGCGCCAGCTCGCCCGTTCGGAATGAGCAGTTCTTC | CASSPVRNEQFF
TRBJ2-1 | . | TRBV29-1 | . | TGCAGCGTTGTGGAGACTTTCAGCTACAATGAGCAGTTCTTC | CSVVETFSYNEQFF
TRBJ2-3 | . | TRBV9 | TRBD2 | TGTGCCAGCAGCGCCGACGGTCGGGGGGGCACAGATACGCAGTATTTT | CASSADGRGGTDTQYF
TRBJ1-1 | few | TRBV5-1 | . | TGCGCCAGCAGCTTGGGAGCCACAGGGACCACTGAAGCTTTCTTT | CASSLGATGTTEAFF
TRBJ1-1 | . | TRBV11-2 | . | TGTGCCAGCAGCACCTTCCGGGGAAGGGCAGGGAACACTGAAGCTTTCTTT | CASSTFRGRAGNTEAFF